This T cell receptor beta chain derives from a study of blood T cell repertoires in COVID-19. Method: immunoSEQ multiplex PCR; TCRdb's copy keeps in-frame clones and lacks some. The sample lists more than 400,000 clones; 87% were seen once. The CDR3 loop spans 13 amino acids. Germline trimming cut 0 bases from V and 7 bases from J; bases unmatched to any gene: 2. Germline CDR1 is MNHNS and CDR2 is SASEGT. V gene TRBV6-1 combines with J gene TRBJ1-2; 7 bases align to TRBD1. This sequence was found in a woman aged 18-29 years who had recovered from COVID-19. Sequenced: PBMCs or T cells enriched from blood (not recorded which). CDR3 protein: CASSEARGLGYTF. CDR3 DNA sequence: TGTGCCAGCAGTGAAGCAAGGGGGCTTGGCTACACCTTC.